This T cell receptor beta chain was sequenced for a study of T cells in Graves' hyperthyroidism and ophthalmopathy. Study-wide background: Any treatment followed the collection of peripheral blood at initial diagnosis. General study findings and limits: Blood also carried most thyroid clonotypes expanded above 0.001.

Not enrolled were patients with uncontrolled infection, other autoimmune disease, pregnancy or lactation. TCR beta CDR3 regions were amplified from RNA. HTBI primers were the set used in a first-round RT-PCR of the TCR CDR3. Each CDR3 protein is one row after TCRdb ran MiXCR on the multiplex PCR reads. This table has about 290,000 distinct CDR3 sequences, over 15% appearing once. The table lists this clonotype with a count of one. Its specificity is not known. The CDR3 runs 14 residues. Per the germline V gene, CDR1 is LGHDT and CDR2 is YNNKEL (reference sequence). Trimming removed 4 bases from V and 1 base from J, with 11 bases in between.

This chain links TRBV3-1 with TRBJ2-7, with D hard to call. Sequenced: blood. The clonotype was recovered from a woman aged 60 to 75 with Graves' ophthalmopathy. Written as DNA, the CDR3 is TGTGCCAGCAGCCCGCCAACCAGATCCTACGAGCAGTACTTC. The encoded protein is CASSPPTRSYEQYF.